The clone carrying this T cell receptor beta chain was seen a handful of times. The antigen is undetermined. The sample is drawn from a study of T cells after yellow fever vaccination. Whole-study findings and limits: The booster saw the reappearance of most primary-vaccination clones (approximately 97% CD4, almost 90% CD8). Just a small share of clonotypes turned up in the CD4 compartment as well as the CD8 compartment. Abundant clonotypes from the bulk population could contaminate FACS-sorted repertoires.

V lost 5 bases and J 2 bases, leaving 9 bases between the germline ends. CDR1 and CDR2 (germline): SGHTA, FQGTGA. The CDR3 is made up of 13 amino acids. Template switching with 5'RACE generated the TCR cDNA and added a universal primer site and UMIs. TCRdb reprocessed the 5' RACE reads with MiXCR, giving one entry per CDR3 protein. This sample has hundreds of thousands of distinct CDR3 sequences; around 8.1% occur once, and the top ten carry roughly 18%. This TCR was recovered from a young man who received the YFV17D yellow fever vaccine. The sample was PBMCs, taken roughly seven weeks after the first yellow fever vaccination. This rearrangement joins TRBV7-3 to TRBJ1-1; unclear D gene. The CDR3 sequence: CASSPYPNTEAFF. In nucleotides, the CDR3 is TGTGCCAGCAGCCCCTACCCAAACACTGAAGCTTTCTTT.